The rows below give T cell receptor beta chains drawn from one sample of a study of cytomegalovirus exposure and HLA in healthy donors. Only in-frame clones appear in the TCRdb table, and some are missing; sequencing was by immunoSEQ multiplex PCR. The sample records over 50,000 clones, around 72% being singletons. The sequenced material came from PBMCs. These receptors originate from a man over 45 in good health and CMV-seropositive. Each CDR3 is given with its conserved first and last residue.

V	CDR3
TRBV6-5	CASSRQGARGYTF
TRBV4-2	CASSLMAGGPDTQYF
TRBV19	CASSIRQGAHGYTF
TRBV27	CASSPWQVRDTEAFF
TRBV15	CATRGGAGSYEQYF
TRBV6-4	CASSETSGRGDEQFF
TRBV6-5	CASSITWGGDQPQHF
TRBV19	CASSIQGNAIYF
TRBV7-9	CSSSARSGGYTF
TRBV5-1	CASSSGTSGRAYNEQFF
TRBV27	CARRQDRIKADEQFF
TRBV7-9	CASSLGQVVSYEQYF
TRBV5-6	CASRRGTGGTQYF
TRBV5-1	CASRAGGYSNQPQHF
TRBV28	CASSYQTGQGSQTQYF
TRBV5-1	CASSFSGVGGYGYTF
TRBV7-6	CASSLGSSSYNEQFF
TRBV28	CASSVQGSAYEQYF
TRBV9	CASSVAREETQYF
TRBV28	CASNRKRPKSYNEQFF
TRBV27	CASSLSQRSSYNSPLHF
TRBV5-5	CASSFGGGGIVQYF
TRBV7-8	CASSFDSYNQPQHF
TRBV5-1	CASSLEVRGKLFF
TRBV5-4	CASSLGGSSYEQYF
TRBV7-9	CASSSTLQGSNYGYTF
TRBV19	CASSIRQGREQETQYF
TRBV10-3	CAISELLPGQGTEAFF
TRBV28	CASSISRGTGGIGYTF
TRBV19	CASSVDSRTSGYTF
TRBV9	CASSGQGNIGYGYTF
TRBV27	CASSLKQGFRYEQYF
TRBV6-1	CASSIGSLPSYEQYF
TRBV27	CASSPDREVLAEETQYF
TRBV29-1	CSAPGQTPYEQYF
TRBV28	CASSSPGLAGGVYNEQFF
TRBV2	CASSVQGGSYNEQFF